This TCR beta chain was identified in a study of CD8+ T cells in alopecia areata (dated by TCRdb to between 2017 and 2018). Regarding the study in general: Skin from C3H/HeJ donors with spontaneous alopecia (about 6-12 months old) was grafted onto female C3H/HeJ recipients that were roughly 6-11 weeks old. High-throughput TCRbeta sequencing was used to examine T cell clonal expansion in alopecia areata in both the C3H/HeJ mouse model and human patients. Scalp tissue and sorted CD4+ and CD8+ peripheral blood T cells from patchy and totalis/universalis alopecia areata patients and from healthy controls were covered by human TCRbeta sequencing. Scalp clonality was compared among normal scalp (n=4), patchy alopecia areata scalp (n=8), and alopecia totalis/universalis scalp (n=8). RNA was extracted with the PAXgene miRNA kit for fixed scalp, the miRNeasy kit for PBMCs, and the RNeasy kit for mouse skin. immunoSEQ multiplex PCR using 35 Vbeta forward primers and 13 Jbeta reverse primers was used to amplify TCRbeta CDR3 regions.

Study-level results and caveats: Lesional scalp, especially in alopecia totalis/universalis, showed higher clonality and more expanded CD8+ clones than normal scalp, suggesting antigenic drive. Unlike mouse skin, where gammadelta T cells dominate, normal human skin contains resident alphabeta T cells that get sequenced too, which complicates analysis of the scalp TCR repertoire. Shared TCR sequences between patients were less evident than in mice, which may be partly attributable to HLA diversity in the patient population.

The library relied on the immunoSEQ multiplex PCR assay. For TCR sequencing, RNA was extracted from every sample and reverse transcribed into cDNA to serve as template. SuperScript III was used to make first-strand cDNA, primed with a 2:1 mix of oligo-dT and random hexamers. A synthetic immune receptor repertoire was used to measure amplification bias, and any remaining bias was corrected computationally. Libraries were sequenced on Illumina HiSeq with 60 bp reads covering the CDR3, read from J toward V. In the paper's pipeline: After raw reads were preprocessed to remove errors, the CDR3 was defined following IMGT conventions as running from the conserved cysteine to phenylalanine. Clonality was computed as 1 minus the Shannon entropy, with the entropy normalized by log2 of the number of productive unique TCRs. CD4 or CD8 identity of scalp clones was inferred by cross-referencing scalp TCRbeta sequences with sorted blood CD4 and CD8 repertoires. TCRdb took this table from immuneACCESS and kept in-frame rearrangements with V and J called. Such tables lack part of the clones; where checked against another copy, unresolved V genes explain under half of the gap, and the rest is unexplained. That table gives V, J and clone size, and the DNA gave D and trimming. This sample was tabulated with 250,000 or so clones, among which there are no singletons. 1.2% of the sample is held by the ten biggest clonotypes.

Relative to germline, V is missing 6 bases and J is missing 0 bases, with 8 bases of the junction outside any gene match. Reading from cysteine to phenylalanine, the CDR3 counts 16 amino acids. The DNA has 36 bases, all within the CDR3, and is read from base 1. The germline V gene (reference sequence) gives CDR1 as FNHDT and CDR2 as SITEND. Notes on this clone: Its specific antigen is unknown. Gene names and germline sequences here are the mouse ones. The read terminates 4 residues before the CDR3 end, so the remaining end is supplied by the germline J gene.

Pooled mouse cutaneous lymph node cells were stained for CD4, CD8alpha, NKG2D, NKG2ACE and other markers, then sorted on a BD Influx. The chain couples TRBV19 to TRBJ2-3; TRBD2 agrees with 9 junctional bases. Sequences were obtained from CD4+ T cells sorted from a lymph node. The receptor was isolated from a C3H/HeJ mouse with alopecia areata. With respect to MHC, this strain carries the haplotype H2-k. CDR3 region: CASTRRLGASAETLYF. The CDR3 DNA, read in part, is TGTGCCAGCACCCGGCGACTGGGGGCTAGTGCAGAA.